This is a list of T cell receptor beta chains from one sample in a study of blood T cell repertoires in COVID-19. Clones were sequenced by immunoSEQ multiplex PCR, and TCRdb holds only the in-frame ones, with some missing. Here the sample spans 150,000 to 200,000 clones, roughly nine tenths being singletons. Sequenced: peripheral blood. These receptors originate from a man between 65 and 85 years old with active or convalescent COVID-19. Each CDR3 is given with its conserved first and last residue. Each record gives: clone size, V gene, J gene, D gene, CDR3 DNA, CDR3 protein. D genes are given only for firm matches. Clone size is not always given. Where it is, it says once, few, many or a class for expanded clones.

>.|TRBV5-1|TRBJ1-2|TRBD1
TGCGCCAGCCATGAGGACAGGGGGCAAGGTGGCTACACCTTC
CASHEDRGQGGYTF
>.|TRBV7-8|TRBJ2-5|TRBD1
TGTGCCAGCAGCTTAGAAACAGGGACAGGGCTTGTGGAGACCCAGTACTTC
CASSLETGTGLVETQYF
>.|TRBV5-1|TRBJ1-5|.
TGCGCCAGCAGCTTAGGAGGGGTTGATCAGCCCCAGCATTTT
CASSLGGVDQPQHF
>.|TRBV29-1|TRBJ2-3|TRBD2
TGCAGCGTTGAGGGACTAGCGGGAGATACGCAGTATTTT
CSVEGLAGDTQYF
>.|TRBV12-2|TRBJ1-4|.
TGTGCAAGTCGCTCGACAGGGGTGCCAACTAATGAAAAACTGTTTTTT
CASRSTGVPTNEKLFF
>.|TRBV28|TRBJ2-4|.
TGTGCCAGCAGCTCCAGGAGGGACATTCAGTACTTC
CASSSRRDIQYF
>.|TRBV28|TRBJ1-5|TRBD1
TGTGCCAGCAGGGACGGACAGGGAAGTCATTTT
CASRDGQGSHF
>.|TRBV6-5|TRBJ1-1|TRBD1
TGTGCCAGCAGAGAGACAGGGGGCTACACTGAAGCTTTCTTT
CASRETGGYTEAFF
>.|TRBV6-1|TRBJ1-2|.
TGTGCCAGCAGTGAACGGCAGGCCCTGGCCGTTAACTATGGCTACACCTTC
CASSERQALAVNYGYTF
>.|TRBV7-2|TRBJ2-7|TRBD1
TGTGCCAGCAGCGTCCAACAGGGGGTAAGGTACGAGCAGTACTTC
CASSVQQGVRYEQYF
>.|TRBV5-6|TRBJ2-7|.
TGTGCCAGCAGCTTGACGGTGGGGGGGGGCGCTCCCTACGAGCAGTACTTC
CASSLTVGGGAPYEQYF
>.|TRBV5-1|TRBJ2-7|TRBD1
TGCGCCAGCAGCTTGGTCCCGGGACAGGCCCTCTACGAGCAGTACTTC
CASSLVPGQALYEQYF
>few|TRBV7-9|TRBJ1-3|TRBD1
TGTGCCAGCAGCTTCGACAGGGCCTCTGGAAACACCATATATTTT
CASSFDRASGNTIYF
>.|TRBV6-5|TRBJ2-4|TRBD1
TGTGCCAGCAGTAGAACAGGGGAAAACATTCAGTACTTC
CASSRTGENIQYF
>.|TRBV6-5|TRBJ2-4|.
TGTGCCAGCGCGGGCACAGGGCTAGCCAAAAACATTCAGTACTTC
CASAGTGLAKNIQYF
>.|TRBV11-3|TRBJ2-1|TRBD2
TGTGCCAGCAGCAATAGCGGGAATGAGCAGTTCTTC
CASSNSGNEQFF
>.|TRBV5-1|TRBJ2-2|.
TGCGCCAGCAGCTTGGCAGGGGCTTACACCGGGGAGCTGTTTTTT
CASSLAGAYTGELFF
>.|TRBV24-1|TRBJ1-5|TRBD1
TGTGCCACCAGTGACCCGACAGGGCCCGATCAGCCCCAGCATTTT
CATSDPTGPDQPQHF
>.|TRBV7-8|TRBJ2-4|.
TGTGCCAGCACCGTAGGGGGGGGCGAAAACATTCAGTACTTC
CASTVGGGENIQYF
>.|TRBV7-9|TRBJ1-2|.
TGTGCCAGCAGCTTAGGGGGTGGCCGTCGGGGCTATGGCTACACCTTC
CASSLGGGRRGYGYTF
>.|TRBV4-3|TRBJ2-1|.
TGCGCCAGCAGCCAAGATCGGGCCCCGACTTTTACAGGAGAGCAGTTCTTC
CASSQDRAPTFTGEQFF
>.|TRBV6-4|TRBJ2-2|TRBD2
TGTGCCAGCCACCAGGGAACACTAGCGGGAGTTTTCGGGGAGCTGTTTTTT
CASHQGTLAGVFGELFF
>.|TRBV24-1|TRBJ2-3|TRBD2
TGTGCCACCAGTGAAGCGGGGGTGGTGACGCAGTATTTT
CATSEAGVVTQYF
>.|TRBV19|TRBJ2-3|.
TGTGCCAGTAGTATGGATCGAGGGGATACGCAGTATTTT
CASSMDRGDTQYF
>.|TRBV28|TRBJ2-7|TRBD1
TGTGCCAGCACCACAATGGTCGGGACAGTGCGATACGAGCAGTACTTC
CASTTMVGTVRYEQYF
>.|TRBV3-1/TRBV3-2|TRBJ2-1|.
TGTGCCAGCAGCCTTGGGACACCCAACAATGAGCAGTTCTTC
CASSLGTPNNEQFF
>.|TRBV24-1|TRBJ1-5|.
TGTGCCACCAGTGATTTGGCTGACAGGCAGCATTTT
CATSDLADRQHF
>.|TRBV3-1/TRBV3-2|TRBJ2-5|TRBD2
TGTGCCAGCGGTAGCGGGGGGGCTCAAGAGACCCAGTACTTC
CASGSGGAQETQYF